The 20 T cell receptor beta chains below were found in one sample sequenced in a study of cytomegalovirus exposure and HLA in healthy donors. Generated by immunoSEQ multiplex PCR, the TCRdb table keeps only in-frame clones and is missing some. The sample includes about 160,000 clones, about 88% of them seen just once. The sample comprised PBMCs. The receptor source for this set is a man in his late teens or twenties in good health and CMV-seronegative.

The rearrangement links TRBV5-4 to TRBJ1-2; the D is unclear. Per the germline V gene, CDR1 is SGHNT and CDR2 is YYREEE (reference sequence). Trimming left V 4 bases short and J 7 bases short, with 11 bases between. The CDR3 contains 12 residues. The CDR3 DNA is TGTGCCAGCAGCGTGGACGGGTCTGGCTACACCTTC. Residues: CASSVDGSGYTF.

This rearrangement joins TRBV5-1 to TRBJ1-1; tentatively, D is TRBD1 (5 bases). The germline V gene encodes CDR1 SGHRS and CDR2 YFSETQ. The ends were cut back, 0 bases at V and 6 bases at J, with 9 bases in the middle. CDR3 length: 13 residues. CDR3 bases: TGCGCCAGCAGCTTGGGGCGGGGCGCTGAAGCTTTCTTT. As protein: CASSLGRGAEAFF. The full variable domain, completed using reference TRBV5-1 and TRBJ1-1, is KAGVTQTPRYLIKTRGQQVTLSCSPISGHRSVSWYQQTPGQGLQFLFEYFSETQRNKGNFPGRFSGRQFSNSRSEMNVSTLELGDSALYLCASSLGRGAEAFFGQGTRLTVV.

This chain links TRBV7-9 with TRBJ1-4; 7 nucleotides align to TRBD1. The germline V gene encodes CDR1 SEHNR and CDR2 FQNEAQ (reference sequence). With 1 base clipped from V and 8 bases from J, the junction kept 10 bases outside the gene matches. CDR3 length equals 16 residues. The CDR3: CASSLGSVGDSEKLFF. The DNA of the CDR3 is TGTGCCAGCAGCTTAGGAAGCGTAGGGGACAGCGAAAAACTGTTTTTT. Complete variable domain (other parts from reference TRBV7-9 and TRBJ1-4): DTGVSQNPRHKITKRGQNVTFRCDPISEHNRLYWYRQTLGQGPEFLTYFQNEAQLEKSRLLSDRFSAERPKGSFSTLEIQRTEQGDSAMYLCASSLGSVGDSEKLFFGSGTQLSVL.

The CDR3 region is CASSQVQGTLTGELFF. CDR3 coding DNA: TGTGCCAGCAGCCAAGTACAGGGGACATTGACCGGGGAGCTGTTTTTT. This chain uses TRBV14 with TRBJ2-2; 7 nucleotides align to TRBD1. V was pared by 1 base and J by 5 bases, with 7 bases of the junction left unmatched. The germline CDR1 and CDR2 sequences are SGHDN and FVKESK. This CDR3 spans 16 amino acids.

This rearrangement joins TRBV4-1 to TRBJ2-3; TRBD1 matches 9 bases. J was trimmed by 3 bases and V by 3 bases; bases with no gene match: 7. Germline lookup yields CDR1 MGHRA and CDR2 YSYEKL. CDR3 length equals 16 residues. The DNA of the CDR3 is TGCGCCAGCAGCCAGAGCCGGGACAGGGTTACAGATACGCAGTATTTT. Translation: CASSQSRDRVTDTQYF.

The chain carries TRBV4-1 and TRBJ2-5, with TRBD1 identical over 7 bases. Trimming took 4 bases from V and 2 from J; bases not matched to a gene: 4. The CDR3 is 14 amino acids. Looked up from germline, CDR1 is MGHRA and CDR2 is YSYEKL. CDR3 in DNA: TGCGCCAGCAGCCCGGGACAGCTACAAGAGACCCAGTACTTC. This gives the protein CASSPGQLQETQYF.

This rearrangement joins TRBV10-1 to TRBJ2-3; tentative D call: TRBD1 (5 bases). Deletions cut 8 bases from V and 0 bases from J, with 9 bases between. Germline V gene lookup returns CDR1 WNHNN and CDR2 SYGVQD (reference sequence). The CDR3 sequence is 13 residues long. CDR3 sequence: CASGASSTDTQYF. As DNA, the CDR3 is TGCGCCAGCGGGGCCAGTAGCACAGATACGCAGTATTTT.

The rearrangement uses TRBV28 and TRBJ1-5, with a possible D match to TRBD1 (6 bases). Trimming took off 3 bases at V and 9 bases at J, with 15 bases between the two ends. There are 14 residues in the CDR3. Germline CDR1 and CDR2: MDHEN and SYDVKM. The CDR3 DNA reads as TGTGCCAGCAGTTTGGGACAAAGGGGACGGCCCCAGCATTTT. Residues: CASSLGQRGRPQHF.

This chain joins TRBV7-2 and TRBJ2-4; possible D gene TRBD1, 6 bases. The CDR3 length is 17 residues. The germline V gene has CDR1 SGHTA and CDR2 FQGNSA. V lost 3 bases and J lost 6, with 21 bases in between. Here the CDR3 DNA reads TGTGCCAGCAGCTTTCTCAGGTCCGGGGCAGGGGCAAACATTCAGTACTTC. Translated: CASSFLRSGAGANIQYF.

V usage is TRBV27 and J usage is TRBJ2-1, with 10 bases aligning to TRBD2. This CDR3 spans 15 amino acids. J gave up 7 bases and V 2 bases, and 5 bases lay outside the gene matches. Germline V gives CDR1 MNHEY, CDR2 SMNVEV (reference sequence). The CDR3 protein is CASSLLAGVGNEQFF. CDR3 DNA sequence: TGTGCCAGCAGTTTACTAGCGGGAGTAGGTAATGAGCAGTTCTTC.

This sequence joins TRBV2 and TRBJ2-7, with 7 nucleotides matching TRBD2. This CDR3 has 11 amino acids. J was trimmed by 7 bases and V by 4 bases; bases with no gene match: 1. CDR1 is SNHLY, CDR2 FYNNEI, per germline. CDR3 nucleotide sequence: TGTGCCAGCAGTGCGGGGGGAGAGCAGTACGTC. Protein sequence: CASSAGGEQYV.

J is TRBJ1-4 and V is TRBV7-9; no reliable D call. The germline gives CDR1 SEHNR, CDR2 FQNEAQ (reference sequence). Trimming removed 5 bases from V and 0 bases from J, with 19 bases in between. CDR3 length equals 18 residues. CDR3 loop: CASSPLGPTRATNEKLFF. The CDR3 nucleotides read TGTGCCAGCAGCCCTCTCGGTCCTACTCGTGCAACTAATGAAAAACTGTTTTTT.

This chain connects TRBV11-2 to TRBJ2-3; 13 bases agree with TRBD2. The ends lost 3 bases at V and 6 bases at J; junction bases unmatched: 6. Germline values: CDR1 SGHAT, CDR2 FQNNGV. The CDR3 consists of 16 residues. CDR3 nucleotide sequence: TGTGCCAGCAGCTTTCGACTAGCGGGGGGCCAGGATACGCAGTATTTT. This gives the protein CASSFRLAGGQDTQYF.

The chain links TRBV6-5 to TRBJ2-1; D possibly corresponds to TRBD2 (6 bases). The CDR3 spans 13 residues. V dropped 0 bases and J dropped 9 bases, with 9 bases sitting between them. Germline CDR1 MNHEY, CDR2 SVGAGI. CDR3 sequence: CASSYSEGSEQFF. CDR3 in DNA: TGTGCCAGCAGTTACTCGGAGGGGAGTGAGCAGTTCTTC.

This clone was counted a few times. The chain couples TRBV7-9 to TRBJ1-2; 11 bases map to TRBD1. The CDR3 extends over 13 amino acids. The V segment lost 5 bases and the J segment 7 bases; nucleotides outside the gene matches: 3. From germline, CDR1 is SEHNR and CDR2 FQNEAQ (reference sequence). The CDR3 loop is CASSNGQGAGYTF. CDR3 nucleotides: TGTGCCAGCAGCAACGGACAGGGGGCTGGCTACACCTTC. Supplemented by reference TRBV7-9 and TRBJ1-2, the full variable domain reads DTGVSQNPRHKITKRGQNVTFRCDPISEHNRLYWYRQTLGQGPEFLTYFQNEAQLEKSRLLSDRFSAERPKGSFSTLEIQRTEQGDSAMYLCASSNGQGAGYTFGSGTRLTVV.

The chain joins TRBV4-3 to TRBJ2-2; maybe TRBD2 (6 bases). Trimming cost V 4 bases and J 3 bases, with 18 bases left between them. Germline V lookup: CDR1 LGHNA, CDR2 YSLEER. This CDR3 has 17 amino acids. CDR3 protein: CASSPRGGAQDTGELFF. DNA of the CDR3: TGCGCCAGCAGCCCGAGGGGCGGGGCACAGGACACCGGGGAGCTGTTTTTT.

This CDR3 reads CASSSRTSGRRDEQFF. In DNA form, the CDR3 reads TGTGCCAGCAGCTCACGGACTAGCGGGAGGCGCGATGAGCAGTTCTTC. The V call is TRBV11-3, the J call TRBJ2-1; TRBD2 aligns across 14 bases. Unmatched junction bases numbered 7, after V lost 4 bases and J lost 8 bases. Per the germline V gene, CDR1 is SGHNT and CDR2 is YENEEA. CDR3 size: 16 residues.

This sequence joins TRBV5-1 and TRBJ1-3, with unresolved D. Per the germline V gene, CDR1 is SGHRS and CDR2 is YFSETQ. The CDR3 spans 14 residues. V was shortened by 0 bases and J by 4 bases, with 8 bases between the two germline ends. CDR3 coding DNA: TGCGCCAGCAGCTTGGCCCTCCGGGGAAACACCATATATTTT. It codes for CASSLALRGNTIYF.

V usage is TRBV5-4 and J usage is TRBJ2-5; D possibly corresponds to TRBD1 (5 bases). CDR1 and CDR2 from the germline V gene are SGHNT and YYREEE (reference sequence). CDR3 length: 15 amino acids. Between the trimmed V and J ends, which lost 0 bases and 2 bases, there was a span of 11 bases. The CDR3 is CASSLEGPGQETQYF. DNA of the CDR3: TGTGCCAGCAGCTTGGAGGGTCCAGGGCAAGAGACCCAGTACTTC.

Details on this clone: The junction and the germline gene differ at one end; a read error may be behind it. The rearrangement joins TRBV4-1 to TRBJ2-2, with TRBD2 identical over 12 bases. This CDR3 contains 17 residues. The germline gives CDR1 MGHRA, CDR2 YSYEKL. CDR3: CASTQLAGGPNTGELFF. CDR3 sequence (DNA): TGCGCCAGCACCCAACTAGCGGGGGGTCCGAACACCGGGGAGCTGTTTTTT.